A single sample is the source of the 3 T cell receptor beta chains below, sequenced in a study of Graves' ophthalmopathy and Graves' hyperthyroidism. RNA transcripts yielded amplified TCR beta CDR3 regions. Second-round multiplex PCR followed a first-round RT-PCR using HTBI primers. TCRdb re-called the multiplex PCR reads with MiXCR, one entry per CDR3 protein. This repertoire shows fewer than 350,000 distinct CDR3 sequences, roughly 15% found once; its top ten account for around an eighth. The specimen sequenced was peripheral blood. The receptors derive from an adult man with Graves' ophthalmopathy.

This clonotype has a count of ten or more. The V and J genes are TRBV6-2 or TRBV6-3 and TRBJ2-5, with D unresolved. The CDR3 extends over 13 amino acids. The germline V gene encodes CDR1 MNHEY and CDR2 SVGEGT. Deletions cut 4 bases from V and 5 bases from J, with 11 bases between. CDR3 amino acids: CASSLRFLETQYF. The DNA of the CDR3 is TGTGCCAGCAGTTTAAGGTTTTTGGAGACCCAGTACTTC.

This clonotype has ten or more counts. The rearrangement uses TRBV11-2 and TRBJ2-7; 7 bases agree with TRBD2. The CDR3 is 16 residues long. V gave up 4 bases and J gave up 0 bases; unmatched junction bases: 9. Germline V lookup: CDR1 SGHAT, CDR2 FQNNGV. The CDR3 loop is CASSSVGGGSSYEQYF. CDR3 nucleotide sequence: TGTGCCAGCAGCTCGGTGGGGGGGGGTAGCTCCTACGAGCAGTACTTC.

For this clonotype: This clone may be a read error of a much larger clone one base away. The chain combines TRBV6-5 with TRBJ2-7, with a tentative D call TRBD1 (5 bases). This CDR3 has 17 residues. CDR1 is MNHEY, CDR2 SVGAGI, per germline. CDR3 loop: CATSYSRSRQRYVEQYF. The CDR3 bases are TGTGCCACCAGTTACTCCCGTTCGCGACAGAGATACGTCGAGCAGTACTTC.